This entry lists 16 T cell receptor beta chains sequenced from one sample in a study of tumor and adjacent non-tumor tissue in lung cancer. No cell sorting was done before RNA was extracted from the tissue. The normal lung tissue was taken more than 3 cm from the tumor edge. The library came from three nested PCR rounds adapted from ARM-PCR protocols. Via MiXCR, TCRdb re-called the multiplex PCR reads, giving one row per CDR3 protein. This table has about 67,000 distinct CDR3 sequences, around 82% appearing once. The sequenced sample consisted of distant non-tumor lung tissue. Source of these receptors: a man in his 60s with non-small cell lung cancer.

A note on this clonotype: It is likely a read error, because the conserved phenylalanine at the end of the CDR3 is missing. This chain uses TRBV30 with TRBJ1-1; no definite D call. V gave up 5 bases and J gave up 4 bases, with 14 bases separating them. The CDR3 runs 13 residues. Germline CDR1 reads GTSNPN; CDR2 reads SVGIG (reference sequence). CDR3 protein: CAWGEEVGTEAFI. CDR3 DNA sequence: TGTGCCTGGGGTGAAGAGGTTGGCACTGAAGCTTTCATT.

This clonotype has only a few counts. One junction end disagrees with the germline gene, perhaps due to a read error. The genes are TRBV6-1 and TRBJ1-5; D is unclear. Per germline, CDR1 MNHNS and CDR2 SASEGT. This CDR3 is 13 amino acids long. CDR3 loop: CASSDVGFQPQHF. CDR3 coding DNA: TGTGCCAGCAGTGACGTCGGTTTTCAGCCCCAACATTTT.

Concerning this clonotype itself: Its ends do not fully match the called genes, so a read error is possible. The chain combines TRBV19 with TRBJ2-7; TRBD1 might be the D (5 bases). CDR3 length equals 14 residues. Germline V gene sequence: CDR1 LNHDA, CDR2 SQIVND (reference sequence). The CDR3 sequence: CVSSNQGWIYEQYF. For the CDR3, the DNA is TGTGTCAGTAGTAACCAGGGCTGGATCTACGAGCAGTACTTC.

As concerns this clonotype: The junction shows a germline mismatch at one end, possibly a read error. The gene calls are TRBV5-1 and TRBJ2-5; D possibly corresponds to TRBD2 (5 bases). The CDR3 contains 15 residues. Germline CDR1 is SGHRS and CDR2 is YFSETQ. CDR3 nucleotide sequence: TGCGCCAGTAGCTTGGAAGATAGCCGGTCGGAGGCCCAGTACTTC. Translation gives CASSLEDSRSEAQYF.

By proportion, this clonotype is medium-sized (0.01 to 0.1%). The chain uses TRBV7-8 and TRBJ1-2; a possible D gene is TRBD1 (6 bases). There are 15 residues in the CDR3. Trimming pared 2 bases from V and 0 bases from J, leaving 10 bases between. Germline values: CDR1 SGHVS, CDR2 FQNEAQ. CDR3 sequence reads: CASSLMTGPNYGYTF. The CDR3 DNA is TGTGCCAGCAGCTTAATGACAGGCCCTAACTATGGCTACACCTTC.

A note on this clonotype: A much bigger clone sits one base away, suggesting this may be a read error. The J gene is TRBJ1-5, the V gene TRBV6-5; D gene uncertain. V lost 6 bases, J lost 3 bases, and 15 bases lay in between. The CDR3 spans 15 residues. CDR1 is MNHEY and CDR2 is SVGAGI in the germline V gene. CDR3 sequence (DNA): TGTGCCAGCAGCCGTACAGTTGGTATCAATCAGCCCCAGCATTTT. It yields the protein CASSRTVGINQPQHF.

The count of this clonotype is one. At one of its ends the junction is not consistent with the germline gene, which may arise from a read error. This chain joins TRBV6-5 and TRBJ2-5, with no clear D. The CDR3 has 11 residues. Per the germline V gene, CDR1 is MNHEY and CDR2 is SVGAGI. DNA of the CDR3: TGTGCTAGCAGAGACACATTGACCCAGAACTTC. Translating gives CASRDTLTQNF.

The chain is built from TRBV28 and TRBJ1-1; D unresolved. CDR1 MDHEN and CDR2 SYDVKM come from the germline V gene. CDR3 length: 13 residues. CDR3 in amino acids: CFSSMAVNTEAFF. The CDR3 bases are TGTTTCAGCAGCATGGCAGTGAACACTGAAGCTTTCTTT.

This clonotype was detected many times. The chain couples TRBV6-6 to TRBJ1-5; a weak D match, TRBD1 (5 bases). The CDR3 runs to 17 residues. The germline V gene has CDR1 MNHNY and CDR2 SVGAGI (reference sequence). Trimming shortened V by 6 bases and J by 0 bases, and 18 bases separated the two germline ends. Written as DNA, the CDR3 is TGTGCCAGCAGGGACCGGGGCGTCGTTTATAGCAATCAGCCCCAGCATTTT. It translates to CASRDRGVVYSNQPQHF.

Concerning this clonotype itself: The conserved final phenylalanine or tryptophan is absent from the CDR3, which likely points to a read error. The chain recombines TRBV11-1 with TRBJ2-2; unclear D gene. Looked up from germline, CDR1 is SGHAT and CDR2 is FQDESV (reference sequence). This CDR3 contains 14 residues. The CDR3, as DNA: TGTGCCAGTAGCTATACTATTGGCACCGAGGAACTGTTTTAT. It translates to CASSYTIGTEELFY.

About this clonotype: The conserved phenylalanine or tryptophan normally closing the CDR3 is absent here, so this likely arose from a read error. V and J are TRBV29-1 and TRBJ2-7; 9 bases align to TRBD1. Per germline, CDR1 SQVTM and CDR2 ANQGSEA. This CDR3 is built from 15 residues. The CDR3 DNA reads as TGCCGCGCAACAAGGGGGGGACAGGGTTCCCACGAACAGTACCTC. Translation: CRATRGGQGSHEQYL.

Details on this clonotype: A much larger clonotype is one base distant, so this may be a read error. The chain employs TRBV28 and TRBJ2-1; TRBD1 might be the D (5 bases). V lost 2 bases to trimming and J lost 10 bases, with 21 bases between them. Germline CDR1 and CDR2: MDHEN and SYDVKM. The CDR3 covers 16 residues. CDR3 nucleotide sequence: TGTGCCAGCAGTTTACTGACAGCTGGAACGTCCAAAGAGCAGTTCTTC. Residues: CASSLLTAGTSKEQFF.

This rearrangement joins TRBV6-1 to TRBJ2-3; unclear D gene. The end of the DNA aligns better with TRBJ1-5, so the J call may be wrong. The germline V gene has CDR1 MNHNS and CDR2 SASEGT. This CDR3 has 16 residues. CDR3 loop: CASSETLAGGRDTQHF. CDR3 coding DNA: TGTGCCAGCAGTGAGACGCTAGCGGGAGGTCGGGATACGCAGCATTTT.

Comments on this clonotype: At one boundary the junction diverges from the germline segment, which might be a read error. V usage is TRBV6-2 or TRBV6-3 and J usage is TRBJ2-1, with a weak D call TRBD1 (6 bases). The CDR3 extends over 14 amino acids. Germline lookup yields CDR1 MNHEY and CDR2 SVGEGT. CDR3 sequence: CASSRQASFNEHFF. CDR3 nucleotide sequence: TGTGCCAGCAGTAGACAGGCCTCCTTCAATGAGCACTTCTTC.

In this sample, this clonotype turned up many times. V is TRBV7-7 and J is TRBJ2-7; a possible D gene is TRBD1 (5 bases). V lost 1 base and J 6 bases, leaving 10 bases between the germline ends. The germline V gene encodes CDR1 SSHAT and CDR2 FNYEAQ (reference sequence). The CDR3 is 13 residues long. The CDR3 sequence is CASSLELQGEQYF. In nucleotides, the CDR3 is TGTGCCAGCAGCTTAGAGTTGCAGGGCGAGCAGTACTTC.

Comment on this clonotype: A much larger clone sits a single nucleotide away, making a read error possible. The chain carries TRBV2 and TRBJ2-1; 7 bases fit TRBD1. Per the germline V gene, CDR1 is SNHLY and CDR2 is FYNNEI. This CDR3 comprises 15 residues. The CDR3 sequence is CAGSKETGLNNEQFF. In DNA, the CDR3 is TGTGCCGGCAGTAAAGAGACAGGGCTCAACAATGAGCAGTTCTTC.